This paragraph reports one T cell receptor beta chain. This clonotype showed up many times. Its antigen has not been determined. There are no base qualities to consult, and no much larger clone falls within one base. Receptor libraries were prepared by PCR. Sequencing instrument: Illumina HiSeq 2500. TCR libraries were prepared with molecular barcoding, using unique molecular identifiers to normalize TCRbeta repertoire quantification. TCRdb handled the public reads itself, with Q25 trimming in fastp and clone calling in MiXCR, and kept productive beta chains. Duplicate CDR3 protein sequences are folded into a single record with the most common DNA and genes. The sample table holds about 640,000 distinct CDR3 sequences, of which roughly 17% were seen once. 0.9% to 1.2% of the sample comes from the top ten. The data were obtained in a study of T-cell reconstitution after alpha-beta-depleted transplantation in children (dated by TCRdb to about 2016). Concerning the study at large: Using TCR repertoire profiling, the study quantitatively followed how T-cell immune reconstitution unfolded in children after TCRalphabeta/CD19-depleted allogeneic hematopoietic cell transplantation.

The material was PBMCs from the stem cell graft donor, obtained from the stem cell graft. The receptor's source is a human donor who donated a stem cell graft to a child with acute myeloid leukemia.

The CDR3 corresponds to CASSTGPAFF. The sequenced DNA: TGTGCCAGCAGCACGGGTCCAGCTTTCTTT. Recombination connected TRBV12-3 or TRBV12-4 to TRBJ1-1; no confident D gene assignment can be made. V and J lose 6 bases and 10 bases, and a span of 9 bases separates them. Taken from cysteine to phenylalanine, the CDR3 has 10 residues. Left in the record is the CDR3 DNA by itself, 30 bases read in frame from the first base.